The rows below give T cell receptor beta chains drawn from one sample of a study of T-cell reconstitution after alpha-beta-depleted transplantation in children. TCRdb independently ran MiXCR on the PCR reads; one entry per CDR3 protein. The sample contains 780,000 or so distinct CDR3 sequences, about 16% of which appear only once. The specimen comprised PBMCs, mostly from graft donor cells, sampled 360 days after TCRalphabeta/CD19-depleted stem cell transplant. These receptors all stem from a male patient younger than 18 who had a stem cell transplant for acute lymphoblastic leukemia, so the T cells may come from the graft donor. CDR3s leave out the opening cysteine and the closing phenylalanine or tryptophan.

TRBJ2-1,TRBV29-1,SVGVPQNEQF
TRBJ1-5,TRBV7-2,ASSFGGDHQPQH
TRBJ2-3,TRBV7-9,AASLTGLGTDTQY
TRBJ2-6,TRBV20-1,SAWRGNYGANVLT
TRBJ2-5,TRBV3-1,ASRLLAGGETQY
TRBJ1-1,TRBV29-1,SVGPTTLTGTEAF
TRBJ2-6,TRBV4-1,ASSQLRDLASSGANVLT
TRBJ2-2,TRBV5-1,ASSLTGGGIGELF
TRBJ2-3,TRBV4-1,ASKEWGTDTQY
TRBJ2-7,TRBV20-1,SASIPSQVSEQY
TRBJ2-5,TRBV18,ASSPRLTEQETQY
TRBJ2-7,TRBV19,ASSDGTRSLEQY
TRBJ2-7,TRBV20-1,SARDQWKQVVDEQY
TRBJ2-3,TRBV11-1,ASSFAHSGRAADTQY
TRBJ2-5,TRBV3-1,ASSQGLAGVEGTQY
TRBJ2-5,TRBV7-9,ASFPSGQETQY
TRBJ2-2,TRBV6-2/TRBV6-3,ASSYFGRANTGELF
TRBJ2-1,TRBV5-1,ASSFSSGFYNEQF
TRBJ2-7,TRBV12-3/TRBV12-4,ASSPRWRPYEQY
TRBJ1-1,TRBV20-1,SARGGYGSNTEAF
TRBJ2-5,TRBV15,ATSRWDGQETQY
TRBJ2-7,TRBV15,ATSQAPGTGLYEQY
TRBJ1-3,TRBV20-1,SARPTGVDTIY
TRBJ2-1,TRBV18,ASWSRARDYNEQF
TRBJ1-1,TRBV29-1,SVAATGVNTEAF
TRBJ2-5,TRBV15,ATSVDTGGVGQY